This T cell receptor (beta chain) was recorded in a study of blood T cell repertoires in COVID-19. On the study more broadly: From the United States, Italy and Spain came samples of acute and convalescent COVID-19. T cells, B-cell-depleted T cells, or PBMCs supplied cDNA or gDNA.

Cohorts were assigned according to the clinical history that participants reported. The method was immunoSEQ multiplex PCR; TCRdb's version includes in-frame clones alone and lacks a portion of them. The data hold roughly 330,000 clones, with around 87% observed a single time. This CDR3 comprises 13 residues. Germline V lookup: CDR1 MDHEN, CDR2 SYDVKM. The V gene end was trimmed by 11 bases and the J gene end by 4 bases; junction bases not matched to a gene: 5. The sequenced sample was PBMCs or T cells enriched from blood (not recorded which). This sequence originates from a woman aged 25 to 45 who had recovered from COVID-19. V gene TRBV28 combines with J gene TRBJ1-6; 7 nucleotides match TRBD1. In DNA, the CDR3 is TGTGCCGCCGGGACAGCTTATAATTCACCCCTCCACTTT. Translation gives CAAGTAYNSPLHF.